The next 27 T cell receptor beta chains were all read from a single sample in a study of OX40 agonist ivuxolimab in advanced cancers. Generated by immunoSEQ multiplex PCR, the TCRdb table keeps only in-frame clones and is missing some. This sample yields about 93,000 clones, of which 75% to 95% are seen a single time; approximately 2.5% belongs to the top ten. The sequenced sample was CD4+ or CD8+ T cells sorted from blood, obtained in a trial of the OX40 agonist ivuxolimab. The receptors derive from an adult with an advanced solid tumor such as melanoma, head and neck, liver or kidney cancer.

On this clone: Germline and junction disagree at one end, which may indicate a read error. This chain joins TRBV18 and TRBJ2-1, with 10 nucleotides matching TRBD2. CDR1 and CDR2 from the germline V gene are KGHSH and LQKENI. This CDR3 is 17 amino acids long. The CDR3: CASSPPIGSTSGDEQFF. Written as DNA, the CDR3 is TGTGCCAGCTCTCCACCCATTGGGAGTACTAGCGGGGATGAGCAGTTCTTC.

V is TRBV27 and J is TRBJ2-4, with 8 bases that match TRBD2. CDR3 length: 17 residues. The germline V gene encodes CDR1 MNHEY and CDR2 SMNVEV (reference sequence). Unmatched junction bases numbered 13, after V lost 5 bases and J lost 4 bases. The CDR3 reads CASSASRAGALKNIQYF. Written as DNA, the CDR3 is TGTGCCAGCAGTGCCAGCCGAGCGGGAGCGCTAAAAAACATTCAGTACTTC.

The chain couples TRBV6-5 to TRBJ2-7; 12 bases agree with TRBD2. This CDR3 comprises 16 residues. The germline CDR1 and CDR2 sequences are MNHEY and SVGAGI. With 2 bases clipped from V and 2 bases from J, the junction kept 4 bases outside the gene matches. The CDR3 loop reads CASSYQSSGRAYEQYF. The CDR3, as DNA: TGTGCCAGCAGTTACCAGTCTAGCGGGAGGGCCTACGAGCAGTACTTC.

The CDR3 sequence is CASSRSSGAWEPQHF. DNA of the CDR3: TGTGCCAGCAGTCGAAGTTCGGGGGCTTGGGAGCCCCAGCATTTT. The chain combines TRBV28 with TRBJ1-5; possible D gene TRBD1, 6 bases. V was cut by 5 bases and J by 8 bases, with 19 bases left in between. Germline V CDR1 and CDR2: MDHEN, SYDVKM. The CDR3 sequence is 15 residues long.

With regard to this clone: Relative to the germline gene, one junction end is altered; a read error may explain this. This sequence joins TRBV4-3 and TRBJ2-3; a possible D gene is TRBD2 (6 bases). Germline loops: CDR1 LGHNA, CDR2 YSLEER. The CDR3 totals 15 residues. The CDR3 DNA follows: TGCGCCAGCAGGCAAGCTGGCGGGAAGACAGATACGCAGTATTTT. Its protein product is CASRQAGGKTDTQYF.

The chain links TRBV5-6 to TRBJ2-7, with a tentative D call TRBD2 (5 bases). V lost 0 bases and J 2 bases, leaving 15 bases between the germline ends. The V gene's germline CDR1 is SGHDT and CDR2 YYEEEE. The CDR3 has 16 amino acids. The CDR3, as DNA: TGTGCCAGCAGCTTGGAGGTGGGAACGGGGACCTACGAGCAGTACTTC. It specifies CASSLEVGTGTYEQYF.

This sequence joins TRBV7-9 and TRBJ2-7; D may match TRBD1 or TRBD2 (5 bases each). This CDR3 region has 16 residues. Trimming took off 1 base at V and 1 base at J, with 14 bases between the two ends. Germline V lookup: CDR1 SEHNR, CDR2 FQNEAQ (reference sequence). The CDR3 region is CASSLGTGTGSYEQYF. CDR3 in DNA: TGTGCCAGCAGCTTAGGGACCGGGACGGGTTCCTACGAGCAGTACTTC.

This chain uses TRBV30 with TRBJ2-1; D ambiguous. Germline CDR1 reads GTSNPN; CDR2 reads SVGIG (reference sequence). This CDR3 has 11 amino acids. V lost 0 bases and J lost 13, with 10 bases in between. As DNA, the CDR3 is TGTGCCTGGAGTGTATACCCTTCCCAGTTCTTC. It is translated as CAWSVYPSQFF. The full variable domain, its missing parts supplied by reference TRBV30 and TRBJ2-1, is SQTIHQWPATLVQPVGSPLSLECTVEGTSNPNLYWYRQAAGRGLQLLFYSVGIGQISSEVPQNLSASRPQDRQFILSSKKLLLSDSGFYLCAWSVYPSQFFGPGTRLTVL.

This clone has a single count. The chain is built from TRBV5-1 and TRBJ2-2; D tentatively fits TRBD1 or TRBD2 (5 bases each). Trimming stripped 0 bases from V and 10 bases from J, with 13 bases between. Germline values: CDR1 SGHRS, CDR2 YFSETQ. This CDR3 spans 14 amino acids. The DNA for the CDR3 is TGCGCCAGCAGCTTGGCCCAGGGACGGTCGGAGCTGTTTTTT. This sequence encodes CASSLAQGRSELFF.

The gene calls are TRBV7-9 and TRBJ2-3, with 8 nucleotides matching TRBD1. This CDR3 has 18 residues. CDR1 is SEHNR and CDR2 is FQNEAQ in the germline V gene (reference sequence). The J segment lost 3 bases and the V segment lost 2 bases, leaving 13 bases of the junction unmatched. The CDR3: CASSLTHGQGTATDTQYF. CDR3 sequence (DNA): TGTGCCAGCAGCTTAACCCATGGACAGGGAACGGCGACAGATACGCAGTATTTT.

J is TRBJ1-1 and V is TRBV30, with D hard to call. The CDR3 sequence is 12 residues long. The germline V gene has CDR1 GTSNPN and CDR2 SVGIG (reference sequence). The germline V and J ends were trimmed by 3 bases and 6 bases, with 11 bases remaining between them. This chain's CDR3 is CAWRRSTAEAFF. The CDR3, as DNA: TGTGCCTGGAGGAGAAGTACCGCTGAAGCTTTCTTT.

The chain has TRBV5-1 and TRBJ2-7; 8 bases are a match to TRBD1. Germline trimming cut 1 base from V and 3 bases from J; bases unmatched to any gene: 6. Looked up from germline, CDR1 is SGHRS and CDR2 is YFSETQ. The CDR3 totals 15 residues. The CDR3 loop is CASSLLRTGNYEQYF. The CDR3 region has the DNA TGCGCCAGCAGCTTGCTTCGGACAGGGAACTACGAGCAGTACTTC.

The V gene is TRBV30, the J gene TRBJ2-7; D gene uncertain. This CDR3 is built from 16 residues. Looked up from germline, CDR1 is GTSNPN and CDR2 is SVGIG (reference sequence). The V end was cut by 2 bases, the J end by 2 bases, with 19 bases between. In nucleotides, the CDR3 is TGTGCCTGGAGTCCACCACTGTGGGGTGGTCCCTACGAGCAGTACTTC. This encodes CAWSPPLWGGPYEQYF. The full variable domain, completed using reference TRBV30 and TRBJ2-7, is SQTIHQWPATLVQPVGSPLSLECTVEGTSNPNLYWYRQAAGRGLQLLFYSVGIGQISSEVPQNLSASRPQDRQFILSSKKLLLSDSGFYLCAWSPPLWGGPYEQYFGPGTRLTVT.

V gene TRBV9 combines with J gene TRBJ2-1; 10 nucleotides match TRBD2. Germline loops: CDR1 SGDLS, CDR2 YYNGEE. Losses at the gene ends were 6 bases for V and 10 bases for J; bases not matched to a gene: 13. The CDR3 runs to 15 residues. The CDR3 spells CASTERGLATQEQFF. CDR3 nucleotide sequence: TGTGCCAGCACCGAAAGGGGACTAGCGACTCAGGAGCAGTTCTTC. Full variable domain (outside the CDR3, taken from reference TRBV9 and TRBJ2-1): DSGVTQTPKHLITATGQRVTLRCSPRSGDLSVYWYQQSLDQGLQFLIQYYNGEERAKGNILERFSAQQFPDLHSELNLSSLELGDSALYFCASTERGLATQEQFFGPGTRLTVL.

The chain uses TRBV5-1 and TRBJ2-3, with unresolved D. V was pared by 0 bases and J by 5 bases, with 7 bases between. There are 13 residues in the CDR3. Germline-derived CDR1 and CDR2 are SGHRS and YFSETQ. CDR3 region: CASSLALGDTQYF. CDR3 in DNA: TGCGCCAGCAGCTTGGCCCTTGGAGATACGCAGTATTTT.

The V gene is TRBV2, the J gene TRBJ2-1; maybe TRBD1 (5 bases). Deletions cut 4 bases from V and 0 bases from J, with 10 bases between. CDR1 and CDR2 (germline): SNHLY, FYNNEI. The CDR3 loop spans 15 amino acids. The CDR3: CASSARASSYNEQFF. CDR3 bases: TGTGCCAGCAGTGCCAGGGCCAGCTCCTACAATGAGCAGTTCTTC. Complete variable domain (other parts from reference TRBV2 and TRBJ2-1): EPEVTQTPSHQVTQMGQEVILRCVPISNHLYFYWYRQILGQKVEFLVSFYNNEISEKSEIFDDQFSVERPDGSNFTLKIRSTKLEDSAMYFCASSARASSYNEQFFGPGTRLTVL.

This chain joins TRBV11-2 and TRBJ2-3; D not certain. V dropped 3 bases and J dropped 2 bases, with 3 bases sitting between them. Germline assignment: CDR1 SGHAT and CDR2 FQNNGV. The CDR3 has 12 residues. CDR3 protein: CASSFNTDTQYF. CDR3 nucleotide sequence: TGTGCCAGCAGCTTTAACACAGATACGCAGTATTTT.

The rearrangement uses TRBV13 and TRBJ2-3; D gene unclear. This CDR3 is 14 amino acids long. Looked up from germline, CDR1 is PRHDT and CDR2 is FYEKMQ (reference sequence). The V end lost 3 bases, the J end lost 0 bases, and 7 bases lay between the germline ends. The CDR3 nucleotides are TGTGCCAGCAGCTTGGGAACAAGCACAGATACGCAGTATTTT. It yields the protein CASSLGTSTDTQYF.

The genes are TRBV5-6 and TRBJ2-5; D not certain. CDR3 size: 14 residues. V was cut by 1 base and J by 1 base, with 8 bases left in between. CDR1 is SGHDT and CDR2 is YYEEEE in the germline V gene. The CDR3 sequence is CASSLMLAQETQYF. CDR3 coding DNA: TGTGCCAGCAGCTTGATGTTGGCCCAAGAGACCCAGTACTTC.

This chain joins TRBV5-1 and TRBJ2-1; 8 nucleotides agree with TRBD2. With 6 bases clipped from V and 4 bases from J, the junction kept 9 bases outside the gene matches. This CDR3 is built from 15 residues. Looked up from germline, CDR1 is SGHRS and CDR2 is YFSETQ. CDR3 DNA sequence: TGCGCCAGCACCAGACTAGCGTCATCTTACAATGAGCAGTTCTTC. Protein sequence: CASTRLASSYNEQFF.

The CDR3 spells CASSFSGRAGADTQYF. In DNA, the CDR3 is TGTGCCAGCAGCTTTAGCGGGAGGGCGGGGGCAGATACGCAGTATTTT. The chain carries TRBV5-6 and TRBJ2-3, with 11 bases matching TRBD2. This CDR3 has 16 amino acids. Germline V gene sequence: CDR1 SGHDT, CDR2 YYEEEE. J lost 4 bases, V lost 2 bases, and 6 bases had no gene match. Supplemented by reference TRBV5-6 and TRBJ2-3, the full variable domain reads DAGVTQSPTHLIKTRGQQVTLRCSPKSGHDTVSWYQQALGQGPQFIFQYYEEEERQRGNFPDRFSGHQFPNYSSELNVNALLLGDSALYLCASSFSGRAGADTQYFGPGTRLTVL.

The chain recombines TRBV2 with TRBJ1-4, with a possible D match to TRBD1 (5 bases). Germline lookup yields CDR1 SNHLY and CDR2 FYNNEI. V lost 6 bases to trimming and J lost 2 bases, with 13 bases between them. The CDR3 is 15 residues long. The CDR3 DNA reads TGTGCCAGCAGCGACCAGGGTCGGACTAATGAAAAACTGTTTTTT. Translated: CASSDQGRTNEKLFF.

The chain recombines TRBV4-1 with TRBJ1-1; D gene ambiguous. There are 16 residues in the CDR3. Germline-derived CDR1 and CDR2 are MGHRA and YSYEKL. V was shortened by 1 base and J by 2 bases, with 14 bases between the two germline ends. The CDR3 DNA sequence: TGCGCCAGCAGCCAAGTAACGTGGATCAGTAACACTGAAGCTTTCTTT. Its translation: CASSQVTWISNTEAFF.

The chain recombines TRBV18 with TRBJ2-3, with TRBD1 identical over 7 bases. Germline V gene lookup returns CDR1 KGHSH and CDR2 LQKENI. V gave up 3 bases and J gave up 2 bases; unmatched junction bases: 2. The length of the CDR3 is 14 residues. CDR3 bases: TGTGCCAGCTCACCGACAGGGACCACAGATACGCAGTATTTT. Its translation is CASSPTGTTDTQYF.

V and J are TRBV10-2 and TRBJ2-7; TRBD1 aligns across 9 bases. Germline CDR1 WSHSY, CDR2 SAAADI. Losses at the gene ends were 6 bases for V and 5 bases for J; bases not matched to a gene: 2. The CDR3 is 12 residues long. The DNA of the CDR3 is TGCGCCAGCAGGGGACAGGGAAACGAGCAGTACTTC. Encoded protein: CASRGQGNEQYF.

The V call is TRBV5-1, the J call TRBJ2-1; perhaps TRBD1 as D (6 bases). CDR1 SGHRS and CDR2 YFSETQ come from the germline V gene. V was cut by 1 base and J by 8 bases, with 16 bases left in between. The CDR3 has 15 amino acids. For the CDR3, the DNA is TGCGCCAGCAGCTTGCATGGGACACCGGGCCATGAGCAGTTCTTC. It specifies CASSLHGTPGHEQFF.

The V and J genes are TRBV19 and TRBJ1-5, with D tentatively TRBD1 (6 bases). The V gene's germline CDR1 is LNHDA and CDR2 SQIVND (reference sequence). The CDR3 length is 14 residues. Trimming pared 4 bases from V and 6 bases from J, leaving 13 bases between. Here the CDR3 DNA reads TGTGCCAGTAGTACACAGGGAGGGGGTCAGCCCCAGCATTTT. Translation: CASSTQGGGQPQHF.